One T cell receptor beta chain is described in this entry. Its antigen remains unknown. Random-hexamer reverse transcription was applied to roughly 0.5 to 1 ug RNA. Across 54 Vbeta and 13 Jbeta, immunoSEQ multiplex PCR amplified TCR beta CDR3. Via MiXCR, TCRdb re-called the immunoSEQ multiplex PCR reads, giving one row per CDR3 protein. The sample includes 200,000 or so distinct CDR3 sequences, about 95% of them seen just once. From blood CD8+ and CD4+ T cells, the TCR beta chain was sequenced. These data belong to a study of CD8 T cells in Susac syndrome. Study-wide points: The study's TCR sequencing and HLA analysis drew on a certain number of individuals. That number was acknowledged as relatively small.

V lost 4 bases, J lost 5 bases, and 20 bases lay in between. CDR3 length equals 16 residues. This receptor was taken from a human donor with multiple sclerosis. The sample comprised CD4+ T cells from PBMCs. V and J are TRBV23-1 and TRBJ1-1; D gene ambiguous. TRBV23-1 is treated as an ORF (open reading frame) with a function not yet certain. As DNA, the CDR3 is TGCGCCAGCAGTCCAATGGGCCCGGGTTTGGAGACTGAAGCTTTCTTT. Its translation: CASSPMGPGLETEAFF.